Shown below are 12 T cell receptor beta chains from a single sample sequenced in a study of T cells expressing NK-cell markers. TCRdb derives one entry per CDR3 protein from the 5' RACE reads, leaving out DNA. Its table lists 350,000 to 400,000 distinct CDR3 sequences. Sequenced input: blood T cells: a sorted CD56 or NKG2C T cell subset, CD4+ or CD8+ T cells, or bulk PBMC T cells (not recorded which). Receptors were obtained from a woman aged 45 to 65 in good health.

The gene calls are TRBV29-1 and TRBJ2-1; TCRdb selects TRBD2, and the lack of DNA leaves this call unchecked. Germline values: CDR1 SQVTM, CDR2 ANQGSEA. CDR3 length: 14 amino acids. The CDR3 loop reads CSTEREGSYNEQFF.

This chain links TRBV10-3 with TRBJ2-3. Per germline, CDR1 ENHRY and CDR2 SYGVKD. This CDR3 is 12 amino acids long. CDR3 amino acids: CATGESTDTQYF.

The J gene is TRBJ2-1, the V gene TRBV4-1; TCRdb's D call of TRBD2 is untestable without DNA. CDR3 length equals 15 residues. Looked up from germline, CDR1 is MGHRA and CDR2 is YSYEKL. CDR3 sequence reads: CASAILAGAHDEQFF.

The chain's CDR3 is CASSHMPGGGTDTQYF. The V call is TRBV4-1, the J call TRBJ2-3; the D gene TCRdb calls, TRBD2, cannot be checked with no DNA. Germline V lookup: CDR1 MGHRA, CDR2 YSYEKL. This CDR3 comprises 16 residues.

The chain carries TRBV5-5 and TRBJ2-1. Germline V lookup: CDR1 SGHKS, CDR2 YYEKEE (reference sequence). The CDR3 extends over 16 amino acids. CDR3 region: CASSLAPEGPYNEQFF. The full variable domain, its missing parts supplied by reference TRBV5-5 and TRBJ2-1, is DAGVTQSPTHLIKTRGQQVTLRCSPISGHKSVSWYQQVLGQGPQFIFQYYEKEERGRGNFPDRFSARQFPNYSSELNVNALLLGDSALYLCASSLAPEGPYNEQFFGPGTRLTVL.

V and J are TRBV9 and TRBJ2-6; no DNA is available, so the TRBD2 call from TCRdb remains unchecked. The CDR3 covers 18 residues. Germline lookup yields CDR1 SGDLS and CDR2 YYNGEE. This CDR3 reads CASSGTGTRVSGANVLTF. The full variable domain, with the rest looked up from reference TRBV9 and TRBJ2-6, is DSGVTQTPKHLITATGQRVTLRCSPRSGDLSVYWYQQSLDQGLQFLIQYYNGEERAKGNILERFSAQQFPDLHSELNLSSLELGDSALYFCASSGTGTRVSGANVLTFGAGSRLTVL.

The CDR3 sequence is CSASTGGYNEQFF. This chain connects TRBV20-1 to TRBJ2-1; TCRdb's D gene call, TRBD1, goes unchecked for lack of DNA. The CDR3 is 13 amino acids. CDR1 and CDR2 from the germline V gene are DFQATT and SNEGSKA (reference sequence).

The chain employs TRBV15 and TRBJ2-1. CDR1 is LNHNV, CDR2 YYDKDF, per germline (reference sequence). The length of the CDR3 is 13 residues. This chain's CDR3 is CATSREAVNEQFF.

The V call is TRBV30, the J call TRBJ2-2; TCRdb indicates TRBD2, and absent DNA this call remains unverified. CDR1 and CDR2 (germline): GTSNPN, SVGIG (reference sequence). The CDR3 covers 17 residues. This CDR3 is CAWSRSGAIVTTGELFF.

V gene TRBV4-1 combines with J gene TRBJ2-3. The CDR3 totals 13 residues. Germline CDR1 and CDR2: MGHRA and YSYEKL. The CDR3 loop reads CASSQYGTDTQYF.

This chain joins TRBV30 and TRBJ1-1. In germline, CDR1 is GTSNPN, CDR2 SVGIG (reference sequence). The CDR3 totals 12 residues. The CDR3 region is CAFRTGTTEAFF.

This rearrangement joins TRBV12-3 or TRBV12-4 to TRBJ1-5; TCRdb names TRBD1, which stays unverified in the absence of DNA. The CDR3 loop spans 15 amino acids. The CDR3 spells CASITTGSLNQPQHF.